This TCR beta chain appears in the sequencing data of a study of radiation and T cells in renal cell carcinoma. Turning to the study itself: Nephrectomy followed 15 Gy stereotactic body radiation by 4 weeks.

The V end lost 2 bases, the J end lost 4 bases, and 12 bases lay between the germline ends. The CDR3 is made up of 15 amino acids. Germline values: CDR1 SGHTA, CDR2 FQGNSA. Remarks on this clone: Its target is unknown.

Regarding time point: baseline pretreatment blood. Specified treatment: 15 Gy SBRT to primary tumor, nephrectomy 4 weeks later. After SBRT, blood was collected at 2 and 4 weeks, plus baseline. General observations from the study: Without pretreatment biopsies, baseline tumor clonotype presence was undetermined. In blood, top tumor clones expanded by 2 weeks, shrinking by 4.

The table came from immunoSEQ multiplex PCR; TCRdb's copy has only in-frame clones and leaves some out. The table has about 150,000 clones, around 89% seen once. Here the sequenced sample was blood, taken from a patient whose treatment included radiotherapy and nephrectomy. The chain has TRBV7-2 and TRBJ2-1; tentative D call: TRBD1 (7 bases). The clonotype was recovered from a woman in her 70s with renal cell carcinoma. In DNA, the CDR3 is TGTGCCAGCAGCTTATCAGCAGGGGGGTACAATGAGCAGTTCTTC. Protein sequence: CASSLSAGGYNEQFF.